This T cell receptor beta chain was sequenced in a study of CD8+ T cells in alopecia areata. Study in general: For the treated group, dosing was oral tofacitinib at 5 to 10 mg twice daily. A 6-month off-drug phase came after tofacitinib, which had lasted 6 to 18 months.

RNA was isolated and reverse transcribed to cDNA, the sequencing template. Some clones are missing from TCRdb's copy, which holds only in-frame ones; the method was immunoSEQ multiplex PCR. The profile shows roughly 140,000 clones, 45% to 60% of them singletons. General observations from the study: Normal-skin resident alphabeta T cells also appear among scalp sample sequences.

The CDR3 runs to 13 residues. Trimming cost V 1 base and J 2 bases, with 7 bases left between them. The germline gives CDR1 GTSNPN, CDR2 SVGIG (reference sequence). This clone has a handful of counts. Its antigen is undetermined. Sequencing used CD8+ T cells sorted from blood, obtained at week 0. The V call is TRBV30, the J call TRBJ2-3; D gene ambiguous. The origin of this receptor is a human donor with alopecia areata. The CDR3 loop reads CAWSGGATDTQYF. CDR3 nucleotide sequence: TGTGCCTGGAGTGGCGGCGCCACAGATACGCAGTATTTT.